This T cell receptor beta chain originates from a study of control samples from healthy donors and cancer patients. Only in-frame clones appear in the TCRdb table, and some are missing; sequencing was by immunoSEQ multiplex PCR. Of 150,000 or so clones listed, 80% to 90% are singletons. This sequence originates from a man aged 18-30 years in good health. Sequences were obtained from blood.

The CDR3 loop reads CASSLRGLNTGELFF. CDR3 nucleotide sequence: TGTGCCAGCAGCCTCAGGGGGCTGAACACCGGGGAGCTGTTTTTT. The chain couples TRBV27 to TRBJ2-2; 8 positions match TRBD1. Germline V lookup: CDR1 MNHEY, CDR2 SMNVEV (reference sequence). This CDR3 is 15 amino acids long. V was pared by 6 bases and J by 1 base, with 4 bases of the junction left unmatched.